These 3 T cell receptor beta chains came from one sample sequenced in a study of T cell responses to AZD1222 COVID-19 vaccine. Libraries were prepared by immunoSEQ multiplex PCR; TCRdb keeps only in-frame clonotypes and omits some of them. The sample lists about 120,000 clones, 92% occurring once. The material sequenced was peripheral blood, taken 28 days after the second AZD1222 dose. These receptors all stem from an adult who received the AZD1222 COVID-19 vaccine.

The V gene is TRBV11-2, the J gene TRBJ1-5, with TRBD1 matching over 9 bases. Germline values: CDR1 SGHAT, CDR2 FQNNGV. The CDR3 spans 15 residues. The J segment lost 4 bases and the V segment lost 6 bases, leaving 7 bases of the junction unmatched. CDR3 loop: CASSPDRGLNQPQHF. CDR3 nucleotides: TGTGCCAGCAGTCCGGACAGGGGCCTAAATCAGCCCCAGCATTTT.

This clone was observed a single time. The chain is built from TRBV18 and TRBJ1-1; D gene unclear. This CDR3 is 16 amino acids long. V gave up 4 bases and J gave up 4 bases, with 19 bases separating them. Germline V gene sequence: CDR1 KGHSH, CDR2 LQKENI. This CDR3 reads CASSRTSYGEGTEAFF. The CDR3 DNA follows: TGTGCCAGCTCACGAACGTCGTACGGGGAAGGCACTGAAGCTTTCTTT.

As to this clone: This same CDR3 is encoded by further DNA sequences in the sample. The V gene is TRBV7-2, the J gene TRBJ2-7; D is ambiguous. Trimming removed 1 base at V and 4 bases at J, with 8 bases between. There are 13 residues in the CDR3. Germline V gene data show CDR1 as SGHTA and CDR2 as FQGNSA. The CDR3 DNA reads TGTGCCAGCAGCTTAGTTCCAGGTTACGAGCAGTACTTC. Encoded protein: CASSLVPGYEQYF.